One sample yielded the 5 T cell receptor beta chains listed below, sequenced in a study of blood T cell repertoires in COVID-19. Using immunoSEQ multiplex PCR, the repertoire was profiled, and TCRdb retains in-frame clones only, with some absent. Among about 210,000 clones listed, 81% were seen once. Sample: PBMCs or T cells enriched from blood (not recorded which). All receptors come from a woman in her fifties or sixties with acute COVID-19.

The rearrangement joins TRBV4-3 to TRBJ1-1, with 7 bases lining up with TRBD1. V was pared by 0 bases and J by 3 bases, with 7 bases of the junction left unmatched. CDR1 and CDR2 (germline): LGHNA, YSLEER. CDR3 length: 16 amino acids. In DNA, the CDR3 is TGCGCCAGCAGCCAAGATCCCAGGGGGACGTACACTGAAGCTTTCTTT. Translation: CASSQDPRGTYTEAFF.

The J gene is TRBJ2-3, the V gene TRBV7-9; no firm D call. Trimming pared 4 bases from V and 7 bases from J, leaving 12 bases between. This CDR3 is built from 13 residues. CDR1 is SEHNR and CDR2 is FQNEAQ in the germline V gene (reference sequence). CDR3 region: CASSYPQVHTQYF. As DNA, the CDR3 is TGTGCCAGCAGCTATCCTCAGGTACATACGCAGTATTTT.

The chain is built from TRBV19 and TRBJ2-7; 14 bases match TRBD2. CDR3 length equals 16 residues. Germline values: CDR1 LNHDA, CDR2 SQIVND (reference sequence). Trimming took 3 bases from V and 6 from J; bases not matched to a gene: 7. In DNA, the CDR3 is TGTGCCAGTAGTATGGGGACTAGCGGGGGAGCCTTCGAGCAGTACTTC. It yields the protein CASSMGTSGGAFEQYF.

The J gene is TRBJ2-2, the V gene TRBV11-3; TRBD1 matches at 11 bases. Germline-derived CDR1 and CDR2 are SGHNT and YENEEA. This CDR3 region has 18 residues. Trimming cost V 3 bases and J 2 bases; bases outside gene matches: 8. The CDR3 DNA follows: TGTGCCAGCAGCTTTCGGACAGGGGGCCTTCGTAACACCGGGGAGCTGTTTTTT. Residues: CASSFRTGGLRNTGELFF. Based on the CDR3 plus reference TRBV11-3 and TRBJ2-2, the full variable domain is EAGVVQSPRYKIIEKKQPVAFWCNPISGHNTLYWYLQNLGQGPELLIRYENEEAVDDSQLPKDRFSAERLKGVDSTLKIQPAELGDSAVYLCASSFRTGGLRNTGELFFGEGSRLTVL.

The rearrangement links TRBV5-5 to TRBJ1-4; D not certain. Trimming left V 7 bases short and J 4 bases short, with 14 bases between. The CDR3 runs 14 residues. Germline V gene lookup returns CDR1 SGHKS and CDR2 YYEKEE (reference sequence). As DNA, the CDR3 is TGTGCCAGCCAATTCGGGGTTGTTAATGAAAAACTGTTTTTT. Its protein product is CASQFGVVNEKLFF.